Listed below are T cell receptor beta chains from one sample, sequenced in a study of human thymus T cells. Only in-frame clones appear in the TCRdb table, and some are missing; sequencing was by immunoSEQ multiplex PCR. Of just over 45,000 clones listed, just under 95% are singletons. Sequenced sample: blood. Source of these receptors: a girl less than two years old with a congenital heart defect but otherwise immunologically healthy. CDR3s include the opening cysteine and the closing phenylalanine or tryptophan. The D gene is left open where the match is weak. Clone size is not always given. Where it is, it says once, few, many or a class for expanded clones.

cdr3_length,v_call,clone_size,j_call,d_call,cdr3_aa,cdr3_nt
13,TRBV5-1,.,TRBJ2-7,.,CASSLQGPYEQYF,TGCGCCAGCAGCTTGCAGGGTCCCTACGAGCAGTACTTC
12,TRBV2,once,TRBJ2-3,.,CASSDGTDTQYF,TGTGCCAGCAGTGACGGCACAGATACGCAGTATTTT
12,TRBV11-2,.,TRBJ2-4,.,CASSLVQNIQYF,TGTGCCAGCAGCTTAGTACAAAACATTCAGTACTTC
15,TRBV11-1,.,TRBJ2-1,TRBD2,CASSLTSGKYNEQFF,TGTGCCAGCAGCCTCACTAGCGGGAAGTACAATGAGCAGTTCTTC
14,TRBV4-1,.,TRBJ1-2,TRBD1,CASSQVRQGAGYTF,TGCGCCAGCAGCCAAGTCCGACAGGGGGCGGGCTACACCTTC
14,TRBV28,.,TRBJ1-1,.,CASSHSSVNTEAFF,TGTGCCAGCAGTCACTCTTCGGTGAACACTGAAGCTTTCTTT
16,TRBV6-6,.,TRBJ2-3,.,CASSYFPLTSTDTQYF,TGTGCCAGCAGTTACTTTCCCCTGACATCAACAGATACGCAGTATTTT
12,TRBV14,.,TRBJ1-2,.,CAIPRLWDGYTF,TGTGCCATCCCTCGGTTGTGGGATGGCTACACCTTC
12,TRBV9,.,TRBJ2-3,.,CASSVGEDTQYF,TGTGCCAGCAGCGTAGGAGAAGATACGCAGTATTTT
12,TRBV7-2,.,TRBJ2-4,.,CASSLAKNIQYF,TGTGCCAGCAGCTTAGCCAAAAACATTCAGTACTTC
13,TRBV5-6,.,TRBJ2-7,.,CASSFGTEDEQYF,TGTGCCAGCAGCTTTGGGACGGAAGACGAGCAGTACTTC
11,TRBV4-1,.,TRBJ1-2,TRBD1,CASSQGQALTF,TGTGCCAGCAGCCAAGGACAGGCTCTCACCTTC
19,TRBV7-2,.,TRBJ2-1,.,CASSLGWIGRGQSYNEQFF,TGTGCCAGCAGCCTAGGGTGGATAGGCAGGGGACAATCCTACAATGAGCAGTTCTTC
15,TRBV2,.,TRBJ2-3,TRBD2,CASRSSGISTDTQYF,TGTGCCAGCAGATCTAGCGGGATTAGCACAGATACGCAGTATTTT
14,TRBV30,once,TRBJ2-2,TRBD2,CAWREGLSTGELFF,TGTGCCTGGAGGGAGGGACTATCCACCGGGGAGCTGTTTTTT
14,TRBV15,.,TRBJ2-1,.,CATSSLAQYNEQFF,TGTGCCACCAGCAGCTTAGCCCAGTACAATGAGCAGTTCTTC
12,TRBV5-6,.,TRBJ2-2,.,CASTDDTGELFF,TGTGCCAGCACCGATGACACCGGGGAGCTGTTTTTT
15,TRBV29-1,once,TRBJ1-2,TRBD1,CSVEYRTGSHYGYTF,TGCAGCGTTGAGTACAGGACAGGCTCTCATTATGGCTACACCTTC
17,TRBV5-1,.,TRBJ2-3,TRBD2,CASSIGPASGREDTQYF,TGCGCCAGCAGCATCGGTCCGGCTAGCGGGAGGGAGGATACGCAGTATTTT
15,TRBV7-2,.,TRBJ1-2,.,CASSRSVYSYSGYTF,TGTGCCAGCAGCCGCAGCGTCTACAGCTATTCCGGCTACACCTTC
13,TRBV9,.,TRBJ2-1,.,CASSAELSNEQFF,TGTGCCAGCAGCGCGGAACTTTCTAATGAGCAGTTCTTC
12,TRBV28,.,TRBJ2-7,TRBD1,CASSLTGGEQYF,TGTGCCAGCAGCCTTACAGGGGGCGAGCAGTACTTC
15,TRBV4-2,once,TRBJ2-5,TRBD2,CASSQATSPQETQYF,TGTGCCAGCAGCCAAGCGACTAGCCCCCAAGAGACCCAGTACTTC
12,TRBV30,once,TRBJ1-2,.,CAWSGLTYGYTF,TGTGCCTGGAGCGGCCTTACCTATGGCTACACCTTC
14,TRBV29-1,.,TRBJ2-3,.,CSVDRDPRTDTQYF,TGCAGCGTGGACCGGGACCCACGCACAGATACGCAGTATTTT
14,TRBV9,.,TRBJ2-1,TRBD2,CASSVGLASNEQFF,TGTGCCAGCAGCGTAGGACTAGCTTCGAATGAGCAGTTCTTC
15,TRBV29-1,.,TRBJ2-1,TRBD2,CSVHRSGRGDNEQFF,TGCAGCGTTCACCGAAGCGGGAGAGGCGACAATGAGCAGTTCTTC
11,TRBV5-1,.,TRBJ2-1,.,CASSLENEQFF,TGCGCCAGCAGCTTGGAAAATGAGCAGTTCTTC
14,TRBV19,.,TRBJ2-7,TRBD1,CASTRDRGSYEQYF,TGTGCCAGTACCCGGGACAGGGGGTCCTACGAGCAGTACTTC
14,TRBV5-1,.,TRBJ2-1,TRBD2,CASSRTSGSREQFF,TGCGCCAGCAGCCGTACTAGCGGGAGTCGTGAGCAGTTCTTC
16,TRBV5-7,.,TRBJ2-7,.,CASSLARGTSSYEQYF,TGTGCCAGCAGCTTGGCCCGCGGCACCAGTTCCTACGAGCAGTACTTC
16,TRBV4-3,.,TRBJ2-7,.,CASSQDPGSFRYEQYF,TGCGCCAGCAGCCAAGATCCCGGGTCGTTCCGCTACGAGCAGTACTTC
13,TRBV7-9,.,TRBJ2-2,TRBD2,CASSPREGGELFF,TGTGCCAGCAGCCCTCGGGAGGGTGGGGAGCTGTTTTTT
18,TRBV18,.,TRBJ2-4,.,CASSAASRRVLAKNIQYF,TGTGCCAGCTCGGCGGCTTCTAGAAGAGTTTTAGCCAAAAACATTCAGTACTTC
19,TRBV4-1,.,TRBJ2-7,TRBD2,CASSPLGLAGGLGDYEQYF,TGCGCCAGCAGCCCCTTGGGACTAGCGGGAGGGCTTGGCGACTACGAGCAGTACTTC
16,TRBV7-2,.,TRBJ2-1,.,CASSLVSTRADNEQFF,TGTGCCAGCAGCTTAGTATCGACCCGGGCAGACAATGAGCAGTTCTTC